Below are 4 T cell receptor beta chains sequenced from a single sample in a study of CXCR3-negative and CXCR3-positive naive CD8 T cells. The authors prepared UMI-labeled TRB cDNA libraries by 5' RACE. Each CDR3 protein gets one entry in TCRdb, which reprocessed the 5' RACE reads and gives no DNA. Its listing shows approximately 52,000 distinct CDR3 sequences. The sequenced sample consisted of memory CD8+ T cells from blood. These receptors came from a human donor in good health. Some clones in this sample may be carry-over from other donors' samples.

The chain uses TRBV9 and TRBJ1-2. From germline, CDR1 is SGDLS and CDR2 YYNGEE. This CDR3 region has 11 residues. The CDR3 reads CASSSDVGYTF.

The chain couples TRBV3-1 to TRBJ2-7; TCRdb calls TRBD1, which cannot be checked without DNA. This CDR3 has 16 residues. Germline V gives CDR1 LGHDT, CDR2 YNNKEL (reference sequence). CDR3 region: CASSQEGGQGAGEQYF.

J is TRBJ2-7 and V is TRBV6-5; TCRdb's D call, TRBD2, is unchecked because there is no DNA. CDR3 size: 15 residues. Germline CDR1 and CDR2: MNHEY and SVGAGI. CDR3 in amino acids: CASSYSAGALYEQYF.

This chain uses TRBV20-1 with TRBJ1-2; absent DNA, TCRdb's TRBD1 call cannot be checked. Germline V CDR1 and CDR2: DFQATT, SNEGSKA (reference sequence). The CDR3 covers 17 residues. This chain's CDR3 is CSASLPRSRAFLDGYTF.